These 18 T cell receptor beta chains share one sample of origin, sequenced in a study of spatial heterogeneity in lung cancer. General observations from the study: Mutation counts in tumors were tracked by counts of expanded intratumoral alpha and beta TCRs.

Their specific antigens are unknown. TCRdb re-called the 5' RACE reads with MiXCR, one entry per CDR3 protein. The table lists around 5,400 distinct CDR3 sequences, about 8% of them singletons, with approximately 15% in the top ten. Time point described: sample taken at primary tumor resection. The sequenced sample was lung tumor tissue, obtained at surgery. The receptors come from a female donor with early-stage non-small cell lung cancer.

In its sample, this clonotype was seen many times. V is TRBV30 and J is TRBJ1-3, with D tentatively TRBD1 (6 bases). The CDR3 totals 17 residues. V lost 2 bases and J lost 0, with 17 bases in between. The germline CDR1 and CDR2 sequences are GTSNPN and SVGIG (reference sequence). CDR3 loop: CAWSRGGARNSGNTIYF. Written as DNA, the CDR3 is TGTGCCTGGAGTAGAGGGGGGGCCAGGAACTCTGGAAACACCATATATTTT. Based on the CDR3 plus reference TRBV30 and TRBJ1-3, the full variable domain is SQTIHQWPATLVQPVGSPLSLECTVEGTSNPNLYWYRQAAGRGLQLLFYSVGIGQISSEVPQNLSASRPQDRQFILSSKKLLLSDSGFYLCAWSRGGARNSGNTIYFGEGSWLTVV.

At least ten counts were recorded for this clonotype. This sequence joins TRBV13 and TRBJ2-2, with 9 bases that match TRBD2. Trimming cost V 5 bases and J 3 bases; bases outside gene matches: 13. Germline lookup yields CDR1 PRHDT and CDR2 FYEKMQ (reference sequence). The CDR3 length is 18 residues. The CDR3 coding sequence is TGTGCCAGCAGCGGCAGCGGGGGGAGAGGAACCCACACCGGGGAGCTGTTTTTT. Translated, it gives CASSGSGGRGTHTGELFF.

The table lists this clonotype with a few counts. V is TRBV5-1 and J is TRBJ2-2, with D perhaps TRBD1 (6 bases). The CDR3 covers 14 residues. Per germline, CDR1 SGHRS and CDR2 YFSETQ. V lost 2 bases and J lost 4, with 9 bases in between. CDR3 in amino acids: CASSFQGSTGELFF. CDR3 nucleotides: TGCGCCAGCAGCTTCCAGGGGAGCACCGGGGAGCTGTTTTTT.

This clonotype is judged medium-sized. The genes are TRBV6-2 or TRBV6-3 and TRBJ1-5, with unresolved D. This CDR3 is 14 amino acids long. The germline CDR1 and CDR2 sequences are MNHEY and SVGEGT. Trimming took off 5 bases at V and 3 bases at J, with 11 bases between the two ends. Here the CDR3 DNA reads TGTGCCAGCAGTATGAACCAGAACAATCAGCCCCAGCATTTT. This translates into CASSMNQNNQPQHF.

This clonotype was detected many times. The chain recombines TRBV4-2 with TRBJ1-5; D possibly corresponds to TRBD1 (5 bases). This CDR3 spans 14 amino acids. Germline lookup yields CDR1 LGHNA and CDR2 YNFKEQ. V lost 1 base and J 3 bases, leaving 7 bases between the germline ends. The chain's CDR3 is CASSQAGSNQPQHF. The CDR3 region has the DNA TGTGCCAGCAGCCAAGCAGGGTCCAATCAGCCCCAGCATTTT.

This clonotype showed up many times. The rearrangement joins TRBV7-2 to TRBJ1-4; D is possibly TRBD1 (5 bases). Trimming cost V 1 base and J 7 bases, with 7 bases left between them. Germline V gene sequence: CDR1 SGHTA, CDR2 FQGNSA. CDR3 size: 13 residues. The CDR3 coding sequence is TGTGCCAGCAGCTTAGTTGGGGGTGAAAAACTGTTTTTT. This gives the protein CASSLVGGEKLFF. The complete variable domain, with remaining parts taken from reference TRBV7-2 and TRBJ1-4, reads GAGVSQSPSNKVTEKGKDVELRCDPISGHTALYWYRQSLGQGLEFLIYFQGNSAPDKSGLPSDRFSAERTGGSVSTLTIQRTQQEDSAVYLCASSLVGGEKLFFGSGTQLSVL.

This clonotype was found many times. The V call is TRBV6-5, the J call TRBJ2-1; the D gene is possibly TRBD2 (7 bases). Germline assignment: CDR1 MNHEY and CDR2 SVGAGI. Between the trimmed V and J ends, which lost 0 bases and 5 bases, there was a span of 23 bases. This CDR3 spans 19 amino acids. The CDR3 sequence: CASSYSIQGWEGTHNEQFF. The CDR3 DNA reads as TGTGCCAGCAGTTACTCGATACAGGGATGGGAGGGCACACACAATGAGCAGTTCTTC.

Sample share makes this clonotype medium-sized (0.01 to 0.1%). The chain employs TRBV6-1 and TRBJ2-5; D assignment may be TRBD1 or TRBD2 (5 bases each). The CDR3 has 13 residues. V was pared by 9 bases and J by 3 bases, with 14 bases between. Germline-derived CDR1 and CDR2 are MNHNS and SASEGT. The CDR3 region has the DNA TGTGCCAGTGTGAGGGGTTCGGAAGAGACCCAGTACTTC. Translating it yields CASVRGSEETQYF.

Judged by abundance, this clonotype is medium-sized (0.01 to 0.1%). The chain combines TRBV20-1 with TRBJ2-7; TRBD1 is a possible D gene (6 bases). The germline V gene has CDR1 DFQATT and CDR2 SNEGSKA (reference sequence). The CDR3 covers 14 residues. V was cut by 3 bases and J by 0 bases, with 12 bases left in between. CDR3 in DNA: TGCAGTGCTAGTCGACAGGTGAGCTCCTACGAGCAGTACTTC. Its protein is CSASRQVSSYEQYF.

The J gene is TRBJ1-6, the V gene TRBV28; unclear D gene. The V end lost 7 bases, the J end lost 8 bases, and 15 bases lay between the germline ends. Per germline, CDR1 MDHEN and CDR2 SYDVKM. This CDR3 is built from 14 residues. The CDR3 loop is CASTPVSRDSPLHF. CDR3 sequence (DNA): TGTGCCAGCACCCCAGTCTCAAGGGATTCACCCCTCCACTTT.

This clonotype was counted ten times or more. The chain carries TRBV27 and TRBJ1-5; D ambiguous. V was clipped by 4 bases and J by 1 base, with 11 bases between them. The CDR3 spans 15 residues. Germline V gives CDR1 MNHEY, CDR2 SMNVEV (reference sequence). CDR3 coding DNA: TGTGCCAGCAGTTCCAGTGGGCGGAGCAATCAGCCCCAGCATTTT. Protein sequence: CASSSSGRSNQPQHF.

By its share, this clonotype is medium-sized (0.01 to 0.1%). The rearrangement joins TRBV29-1 to TRBJ2-1, with 9 bases fitting TRBD2. CDR3 length: 12 residues. Germline lookup yields CDR1 SQVTM and CDR2 ANQGSEA. J was trimmed by 10 bases and V by 7 bases; bases with no gene match: 8. The CDR3 loop is CSGKGSGREQFF. The CDR3, as DNA: TGCAGCGGGAAGGGCAGCGGGAGGGAGCAGTTCTTC.

This clonotype qualifies as medium-sized (0.01 to 0.1%). The CDR3 DNA reads TGTGCCAGCAGTTTGAGGCAGTACTCCTACGAGCAGTACTTC. It is translated as CASSLRQYSYEQYF. The V call is TRBV27, the J call TRBJ2-7; D is unclear. V was cut by 3 bases and J by 0 bases, with 9 bases left in between. CDR3 length equals 14 residues. Germline CDR1 is MNHEY and CDR2 is SMNVEV (reference sequence).

This clonotype is categorized as medium-sized (0.01 to 0.1%). This chain connects TRBV21-1 to TRBJ1-2. TRBV21-1 is a known pseudogene. The length of the CDR3 is 14 residues. CDR3 DNA sequence: TGTGCCAGCGGCCCAGAGTTGGCGGTATATGGCTACACCTTC. Translated: CASGPELAVYGYTF.

This clonotype was counted many times. This chain uses TRBV12-3 or TRBV12-4 with TRBJ2-1, with D hard to call. V was trimmed by 5 bases and J by 3 bases, leaving 5 bases between them. The CDR3 is 12 residues long. The CDR3 sequence: CASSLGYNEQFF. CDR3 sequence (DNA): TGTGCCAGCAGTCTCGGCTACAATGAGCAGTTCTTC.

There are a few counts of this clonotype. One base away lies a much larger clone, so this may be a sequencing read error. V and J are TRBV5-1 and TRBJ1-2; no clear D gene. V shed 2 bases and J shed 10 bases, with 15 bases lying between them. The germline V gene encodes CDR1 SGHRS and CDR2 YFSETQ. This CDR3 has 13 residues. The CDR3: CASSFSPPNDYTF. The CDR3 bases are TGCGCCAGCAGCTTTAGTCCCCCAAACGACTACACCTTC.

This clonotype was found many times. The V and J genes are TRBV5-8 and TRBJ1-5; D not resolved. V dropped 3 bases and J dropped 3 bases, with 10 bases sitting between them. The germline V gene encodes CDR1 SGHTS and CDR2 YDEGEE. The CDR3 extends over 14 amino acids. The CDR3 coding sequence is TGTGCCAGCAGCTCCTTCGGGAACAATCAGCCCCAGCATTTT. Protein: CASSSFGNNQPQHF.

This clonotype was picked up a small number of times. The V call is TRBV2, the J call TRBJ1-5; D remains ambiguous. V was cut by 6 bases and J by 0 bases, with 15 bases left in between. The CDR3 loop spans 16 amino acids. Germline values: CDR1 SNHLY, CDR2 FYNNEI. CDR3 sequence reads: CASRGGSDYSNQPQHF. CDR3 nucleotides: TGTGCCAGCAGGGGCGGCTCCGATTATAGCAATCAGCCCCAGCATTTT.